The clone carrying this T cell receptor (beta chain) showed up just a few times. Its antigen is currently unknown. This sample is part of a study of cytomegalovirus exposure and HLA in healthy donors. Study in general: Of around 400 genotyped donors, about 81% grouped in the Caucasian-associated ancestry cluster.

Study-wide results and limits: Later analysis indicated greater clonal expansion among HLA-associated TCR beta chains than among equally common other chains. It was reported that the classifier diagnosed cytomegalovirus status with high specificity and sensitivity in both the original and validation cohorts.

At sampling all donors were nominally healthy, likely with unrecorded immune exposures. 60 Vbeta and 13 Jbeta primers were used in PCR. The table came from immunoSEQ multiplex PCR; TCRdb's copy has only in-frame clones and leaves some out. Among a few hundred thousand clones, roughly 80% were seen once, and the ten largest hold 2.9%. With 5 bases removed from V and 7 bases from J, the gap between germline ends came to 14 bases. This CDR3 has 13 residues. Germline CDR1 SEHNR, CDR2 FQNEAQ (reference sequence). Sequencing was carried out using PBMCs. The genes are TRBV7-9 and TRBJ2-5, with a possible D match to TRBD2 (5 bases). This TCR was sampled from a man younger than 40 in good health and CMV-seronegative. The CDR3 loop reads CASSPGVARTQYF. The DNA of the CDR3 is TGTGCCAGCAGCCCCGGGGTAGCGAGGACCCAGTACTTC.